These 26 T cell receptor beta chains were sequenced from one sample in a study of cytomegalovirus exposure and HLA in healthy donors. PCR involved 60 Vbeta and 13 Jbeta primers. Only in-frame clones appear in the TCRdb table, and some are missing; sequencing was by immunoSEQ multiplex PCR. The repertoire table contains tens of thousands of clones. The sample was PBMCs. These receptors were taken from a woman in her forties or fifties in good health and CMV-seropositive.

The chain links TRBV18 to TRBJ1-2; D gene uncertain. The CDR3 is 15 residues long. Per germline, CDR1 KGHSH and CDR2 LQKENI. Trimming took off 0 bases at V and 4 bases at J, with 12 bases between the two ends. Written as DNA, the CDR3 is TGTGCCAGCTCACCACCTTCCGGGGAGGGCTATGGCTACACCTTC. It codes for CASSPPSGEGYGYTF.

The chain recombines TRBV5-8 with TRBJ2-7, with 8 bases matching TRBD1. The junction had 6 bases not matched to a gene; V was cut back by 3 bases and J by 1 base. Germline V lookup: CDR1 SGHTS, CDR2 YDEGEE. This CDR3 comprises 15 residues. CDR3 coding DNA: TGTGCCAGCAGCTCCGACAGGGGCAGGTCCTACGAGCAGTACTTC. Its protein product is CASSSDRGRSYEQYF.

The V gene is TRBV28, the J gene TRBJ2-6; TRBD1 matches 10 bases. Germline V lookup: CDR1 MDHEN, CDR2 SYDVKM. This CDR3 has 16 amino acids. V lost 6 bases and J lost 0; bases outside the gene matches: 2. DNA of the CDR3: TGTGCCAGCAGGAGACAGGGGGCCTCTGGGGCCAACGTCCTGACTTTC. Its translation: CASRRQGASGANVLTF. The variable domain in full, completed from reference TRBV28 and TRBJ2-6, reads DVKVTQSSRYLVKRTGEKVFLECVQDMDHENMFWYRQDPGLGLRLIYFSYDVKMKEKGDIPEGYSVSREKKERFSLILESASTNQTSMYLCASRRQGASGANVLTFGAGSRLTVL.

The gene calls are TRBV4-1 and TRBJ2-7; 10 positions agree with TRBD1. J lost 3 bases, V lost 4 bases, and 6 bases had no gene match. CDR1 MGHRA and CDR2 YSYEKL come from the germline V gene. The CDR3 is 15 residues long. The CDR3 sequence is CASSRGDRGNYEQYF. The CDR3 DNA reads TGCGCCAGCAGCCGGGGGGACAGGGGAAACTACGAGCAGTACTTC.

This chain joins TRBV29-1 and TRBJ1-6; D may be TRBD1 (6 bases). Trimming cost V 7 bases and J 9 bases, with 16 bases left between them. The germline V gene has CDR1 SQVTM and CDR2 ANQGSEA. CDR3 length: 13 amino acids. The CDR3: CSAKQGPRSPLHF. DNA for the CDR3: TGCAGCGCTAAACAGGGTCCCCGTTCACCCCTCCACTTT.

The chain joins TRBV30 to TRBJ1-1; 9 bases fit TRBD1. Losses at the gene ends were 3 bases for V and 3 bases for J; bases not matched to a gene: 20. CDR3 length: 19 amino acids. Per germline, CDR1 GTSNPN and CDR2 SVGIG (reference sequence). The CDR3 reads CAWRAHLLRGTGRDTEAFF. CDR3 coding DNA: TGTGCCTGGAGAGCCCACCTTTTACGGGGGACAGGGCGTGACACTGAAGCTTTCTTT.

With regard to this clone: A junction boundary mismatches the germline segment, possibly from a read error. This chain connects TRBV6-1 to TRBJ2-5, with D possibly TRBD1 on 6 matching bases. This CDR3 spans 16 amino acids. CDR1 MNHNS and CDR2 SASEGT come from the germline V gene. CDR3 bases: TGTGCCAGCAGCGAAGATGGGGGCGGACTTTTGGAGACCCAGTACTTC. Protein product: CASSEDGGGLLETQYF.

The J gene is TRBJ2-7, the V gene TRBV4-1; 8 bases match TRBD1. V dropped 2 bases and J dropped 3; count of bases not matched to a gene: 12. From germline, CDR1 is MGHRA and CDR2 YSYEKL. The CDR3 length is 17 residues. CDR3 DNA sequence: TGCGCCAGCAGCCAATCGGTTATCAGGGGGCCTGACTACGAGCAGTACTTC. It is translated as CASSQSVIRGPDYEQYF.

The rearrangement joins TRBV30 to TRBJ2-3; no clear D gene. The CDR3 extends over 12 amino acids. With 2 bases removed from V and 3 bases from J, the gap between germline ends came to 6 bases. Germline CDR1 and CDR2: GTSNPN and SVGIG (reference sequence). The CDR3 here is CAWSPQTDTQYF. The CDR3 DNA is TGTGCCTGGAGTCCACAAACAGATACGCAGTATTTT. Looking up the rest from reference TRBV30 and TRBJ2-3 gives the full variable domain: SQTIHQWPATLVQPVGSPLSLECTVEGTSNPNLYWYRQAAGRGLQLLFYSVGIGQISSEVPQNLSASRPQDRQFILSSKKLLLSDSGFYLCAWSPQTDTQYFGPGTRLTVL.

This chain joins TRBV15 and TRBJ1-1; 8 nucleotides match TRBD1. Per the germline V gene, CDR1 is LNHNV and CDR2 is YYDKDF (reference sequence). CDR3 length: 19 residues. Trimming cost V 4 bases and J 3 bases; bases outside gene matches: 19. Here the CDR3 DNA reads TGTGCCACCAGCAACGGCTTAGGGGCGAGGACAGGGATTTACACTGAAGCTTTCTTT. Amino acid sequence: CATSNGLGARTGIYTEAFF.

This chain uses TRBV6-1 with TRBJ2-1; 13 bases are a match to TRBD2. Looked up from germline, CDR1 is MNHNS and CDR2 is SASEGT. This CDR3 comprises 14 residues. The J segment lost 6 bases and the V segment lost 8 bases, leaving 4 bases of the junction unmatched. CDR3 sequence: CASGLAGVGNEQFF. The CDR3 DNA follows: TGTGCCAGCGGACTAGCGGGGGTGGGCAATGAGCAGTTCTTC.

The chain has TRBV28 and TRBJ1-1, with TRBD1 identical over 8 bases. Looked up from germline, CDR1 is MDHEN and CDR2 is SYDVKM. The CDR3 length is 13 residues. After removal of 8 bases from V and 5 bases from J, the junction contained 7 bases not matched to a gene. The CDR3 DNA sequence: TGTGCCAGCCGGACAGGGATTCGGACTGAAGCTTTCTTT. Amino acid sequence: CASRTGIRTEAFF.

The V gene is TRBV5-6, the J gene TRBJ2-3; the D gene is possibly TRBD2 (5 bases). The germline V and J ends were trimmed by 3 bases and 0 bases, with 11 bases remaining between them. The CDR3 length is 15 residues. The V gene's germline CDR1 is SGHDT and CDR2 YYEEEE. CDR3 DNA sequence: TGTGCCAGCAGCTGGGAGATGTCTAGCACAGATACGCAGTATTTT. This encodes CASSWEMSSTDTQYF.

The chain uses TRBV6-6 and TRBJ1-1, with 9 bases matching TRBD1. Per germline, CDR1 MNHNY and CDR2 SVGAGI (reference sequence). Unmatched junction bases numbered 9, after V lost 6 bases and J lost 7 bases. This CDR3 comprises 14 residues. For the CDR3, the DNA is TGTGCCAGCAGGCGTACCGGGACAGGGAGTGAAGCTTTCTTT. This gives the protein CASRRTGTGSEAFF.

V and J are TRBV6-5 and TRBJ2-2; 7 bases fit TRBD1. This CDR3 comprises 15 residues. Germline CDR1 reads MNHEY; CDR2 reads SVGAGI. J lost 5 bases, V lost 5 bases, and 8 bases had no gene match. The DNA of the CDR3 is TGTGCCAGCAGTCCTAGGGACAGCACTACCGGGGAGCTGTTTTTT. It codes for CASSPRDSTTGELFF.

The CDR3 is CASSYGDSSGNTIYF. CDR3 nucleotides: TGTGCCAGCAGTTACGGGGACAGCTCTGGAAACACCATATATTTT. This sequence joins TRBV6-5 and TRBJ1-3, with TRBD1 matching over 7 bases. V trimming: 2 bases; J trimming: 0 bases; junction bases outside the gene matches: 1. Germline values: CDR1 MNHEY, CDR2 SVGAGI. There are 15 residues in the CDR3.

CDR3: CASSHLASDPYEQYF. The CDR3, as DNA: TGTGCCAGCAGCCATCTGGCTAGCGACCCCTACGAGCAGTACTTC. The chain employs TRBV14 and TRBJ2-7; perhaps TRBD2 as D (6 bases). V gave up 3 bases and J gave up 2 bases, with 14 bases separating them. Germline values: CDR1 SGHDN, CDR2 FVKESK. The CDR3 runs to 15 residues.

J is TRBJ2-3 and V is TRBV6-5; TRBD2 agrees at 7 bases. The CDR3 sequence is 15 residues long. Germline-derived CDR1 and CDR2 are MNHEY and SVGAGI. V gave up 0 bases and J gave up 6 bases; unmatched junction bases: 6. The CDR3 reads CASSYSGGSGDTQYF. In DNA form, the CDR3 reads TGTGCCAGCAGTTACTCGGGCGGGAGTGGGGATACGCAGTATTTT.

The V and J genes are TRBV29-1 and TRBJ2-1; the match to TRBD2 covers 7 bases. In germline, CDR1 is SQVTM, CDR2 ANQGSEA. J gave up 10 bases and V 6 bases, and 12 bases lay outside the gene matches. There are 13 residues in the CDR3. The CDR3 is CSVVGSGEVEQFF. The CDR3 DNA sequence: TGCAGCGTCGTAGGAAGCGGGGAAGTCGAGCAGTTCTTC.

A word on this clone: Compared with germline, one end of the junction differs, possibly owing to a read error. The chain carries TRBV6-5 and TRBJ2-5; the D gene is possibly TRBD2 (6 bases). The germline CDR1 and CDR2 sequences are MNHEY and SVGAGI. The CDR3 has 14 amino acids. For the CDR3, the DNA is TGTGCCAGCAGTGGGGGGATTCTCCAAGAGCCCCAGTACTTC. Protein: CASSGGILQEPQYF.

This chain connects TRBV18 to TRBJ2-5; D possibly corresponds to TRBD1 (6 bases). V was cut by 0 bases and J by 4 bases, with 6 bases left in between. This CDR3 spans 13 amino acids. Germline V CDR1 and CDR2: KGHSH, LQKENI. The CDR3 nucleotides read TGTGCCAGCTCACCACCAGGGGGAGAGACCCAGTACTTC. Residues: CASSPPGGETQYF.

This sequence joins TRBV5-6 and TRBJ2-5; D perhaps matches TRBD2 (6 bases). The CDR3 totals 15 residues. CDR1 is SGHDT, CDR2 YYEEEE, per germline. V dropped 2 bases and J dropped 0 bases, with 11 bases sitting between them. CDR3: CASSFGGKNQETQYF. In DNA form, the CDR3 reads TGTGCCAGCAGCTTTGGCGGGAAGAACCAAGAGACCCAGTACTTC.

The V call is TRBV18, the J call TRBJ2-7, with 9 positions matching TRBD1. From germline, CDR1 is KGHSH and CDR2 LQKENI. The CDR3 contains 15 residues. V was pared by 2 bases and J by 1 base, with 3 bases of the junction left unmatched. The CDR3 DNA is TGTGCCAGCTCACCAACGACAGGGGGTTCCTACGAGCAGTACTTC. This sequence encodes CASSPTTGGSYEQYF. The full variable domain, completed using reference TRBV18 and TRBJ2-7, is NAGVMQNPRHLVRRRGQEARLRCSPMKGHSHVYWYRQLPEEGLKFMVYLQKENIIDESGMPKERFSAEFPKEGPSILRIQQVVRGDSAAYFCASSPTTGGSYEQYFGPGTRLTVT.

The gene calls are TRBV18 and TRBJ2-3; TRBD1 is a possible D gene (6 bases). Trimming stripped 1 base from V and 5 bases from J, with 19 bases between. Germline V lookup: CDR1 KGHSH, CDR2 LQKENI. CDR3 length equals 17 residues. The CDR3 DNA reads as TGTGCCAGCTCACCACAGTCGGTCAGGGGAAACGGAGATACGCAGTATTTT. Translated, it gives CASSPQSVRGNGDTQYF.

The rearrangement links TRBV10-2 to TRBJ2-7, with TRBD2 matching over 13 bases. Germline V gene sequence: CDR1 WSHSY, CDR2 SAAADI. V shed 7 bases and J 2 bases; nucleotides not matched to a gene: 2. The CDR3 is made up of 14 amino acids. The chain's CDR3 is CASTGLAGPYEQYF. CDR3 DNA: TGCGCCAGCACGGGACTAGCGGGACCCTACGAGCAGTACTTC.

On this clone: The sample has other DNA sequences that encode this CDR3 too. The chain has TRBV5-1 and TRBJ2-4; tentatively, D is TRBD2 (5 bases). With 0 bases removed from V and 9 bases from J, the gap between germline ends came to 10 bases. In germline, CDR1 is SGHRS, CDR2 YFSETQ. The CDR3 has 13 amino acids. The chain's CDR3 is CASSLEGRGIQYF. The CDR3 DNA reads TGCGCCAGCAGCTTGGAAGGGAGAGGCATTCAGTACTTC. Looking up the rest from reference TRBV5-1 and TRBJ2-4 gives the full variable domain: KAGVTQTPRYLIKTRGQQVTLSCSPISGHRSVSWYQQTPGQGLQFLFEYFSETQRNKGNFPGRFSGRQFSNSRSEMNVSTLELGDSALYLCASSLEGRGIQYFGAGTRLSVL.